The source of this T cell receptor beta chain is a study of OX40 agonist ivuxolimab in advanced cancers. Study at large: Every 2 weeks, ivuxolimab was infused into the patients intravenously at between 0.01 and 10 mg/kg.

General study results and limits: Both blood CD4+ and CD8+ T cells showed clonal growth by week 6 at 0.1 to 3.0 mg/kg.

Note on this clone: Its target is not known.

Clones were read by immunoSEQ multiplex PCR, and TCRdb kept only the in-frame ones, dropping some. The sample carries 9,500 to 14,000 clones, roughly 77% recorded once. The specimen comprised CD4+ or CD8+ T cells sorted from blood, sampled in a trial of the OX40 agonist ivuxolimab. This TCR was recovered from an adult with an advanced solid tumor such as melanoma, head and neck, liver or kidney cancer.

CDR3 DNA: TGTGCCAGCAGTGAAGAATCAGTAGGAGGCGTCGACACCGGGGAGCTGTTTTTT. It is translated as CASSEESVGGVDTGELFF. The rearrangement joins TRBV7-9 to TRBJ2-2, with a tentative D call TRBD2 (5 bases). Deletions cut 6 bases from V and 3 bases from J, with 23 bases between. The CDR3 spans 18 residues. Looked up from germline, CDR1 is SEHNR and CDR2 is FQNEAQ (reference sequence).